The rows below give T cell receptor beta chains drawn from one sample of a study of blood T cell repertoires in COVID-19. The assay was immunoSEQ multiplex PCR, and TCRdb's table has in-frame clones only and misses some. The sample lists about 190,000 clones, 86% occurring once. The sample consisted of peripheral blood. The receptors were sampled from a woman aged 25 to 39 with active or convalescent COVID-19. CDR3s include the opening cysteine and the closing phenylalanine or tryptophan. The D gene is left open where the match is weak. The size of a clone is reported for some rows only, either as once, few or many, or as a class for expanded clones.

few	TRBJ2-3	TRBD2	TRBV18	TGTGCCAGCTCACCAGGAACTAGCGGACGCACAGATACGCAGTATTTT	CASSPGTSGRTDTQYF
-	TRBJ2-5	TRBD1	TRBV6-2/TRBV6-3	TGTGCCAGCAGTTACATCCGGGACAGTCAAGAGACCCAGTACTTC	CASSYIRDSQETQYF
-	TRBJ2-2	-	TRBV12-5	TGTGCTAGTGGTCTACACCTTGGCCAAGCGGGCACCGGGGAGCTGTTTTTT	CASGLHLGQAGTGELFF
-	TRBJ1-5	-	TRBV12-3/TRBV12-4	TGTGCCAGCAGTCGTAGCAATCAGCCCCAGCATTTT	CASSRSNQPQHF
once	TRBJ2-5	TRBD2	TRBV29-1	TGCAGCGTTGACGGTGCGGGAGGGCAAGAGACCCAGTACTTC	CSVDGAGGQETQYF
-	TRBJ2-5	-	TRBV27	TGTGCCAGCAGTTCTTGGCTGACTAGTTTCGAGACCCAGTACTTC	CASSSWLTSFETQYF
few	TRBJ1-2	TRBD1	TRBV6-6	TGTGCCAGCAGCTCCGGGACAGGGGGCTATGGCTACACCTTC	CASSSGTGGYGYTF
-	TRBJ1-1	TRBD1	TRBV2	TGTGCCAGCAGCCGGGGACAGGGGGCAGGAGTGGCTGAAGCTTTCTTT	CASSRGQGAGVAEAFF
-	TRBJ2-5	TRBD1	TRBV13	TGTGCCAGCAGCTCTTGGACAGGGGGAGAGACCCAGTACTTC	CASSSWTGGETQYF
-	TRBJ1-5	-	TRBV20-1	TGCAGTGCTAGTACCCGACAGGCCACCGAAGAACCCCAGCATTTT	CSASTRQATEEPQHF
once	TRBJ2-1	TRBD2	TRBV19	TGTGCCAGTAGCTTCGCGGGACTAGCGGGAGGGAGAATCGATGAGCAGTTCTTC	CASSFAGLAGGRIDEQFF
-	TRBJ1-2	-	TRBV12-3/TRBV12-4	TGTGCCAGCAGTTTAGGACAGACCAGCTACACCTTC	CASSLGQTSYTF
once	TRBJ1-2	TRBD1	TRBV9	TGTGCCAGCAGCGTAGGGACAGGCTCCGGGGCCGCTACACGCTACACCTTC	CASSVGTGSGAATRYTF
-	TRBJ1-5	-	TRBV27	TGTGCCAGCAGTTTTTACAATCAGCCCCAGCATTTT	CASSFYNQPQHF
-	TRBJ2-3	-	TRBV29-1	TGCAGCGTTGACATTTACGGGACACCCAGCAGCACAGATACGCAGTATTTT	CSVDIYGTPSSTDTQYF
-	TRBJ1-3	-	TRBV28	TGTGCCAGCAGGATAATTGAGGGCTCTGGAAACACCATATATTTT	CASRIIEGSGNTIYF
-	TRBJ2-7	TRBD1	TRBV19	TGTGCCAGTAGTGACAGGGTCGGTCGATACGAGCAGTACTTC	CASSDRVGRYEQYF
-	TRBJ2-2	TRBD2	TRBV19	TGTGCCAGTAGTCGAAAAAGCAGCGGGGGGCTCCTGAACACCGGGGAGCTGTTTTTT	CASSRKSSGGLLNTGELFF
-	TRBJ1-2	-	TRBV3-1/TRBV3-2	TGTGCCAGCAGCCAGGACAGCTATGGCTACACCTTC	CASSQDSYGYTF
-	TRBJ2-2	-	TRBV1	TGCACCAGCATAAGGCGGGGGAGGAACACCGGGGAGCTGTTTTTT	CTSIRRGRNTGELFF